This T cell receptor beta chain was recovered during a study of blood T cell repertoires in COVID-19. Looking at the study overall: The study drew acute and convalescent COVID-19 samples from the United States, Italy and Spain. PBMCs, B-cell-depleted T cells, or T cells provided the cDNA or gDNA that made up the material.

Germline V CDR1 and CDR2: SGHNT, YYREEE (reference sequence). V lost 1 base and J lost 1; bases outside the gene matches: 13. This CDR3 has 19 residues. Authors' analysis steps: Estimation of nucleated cell counts relied on the amplification of reference gene primers. Profiled with immunoSEQ multiplex PCR; TCRdb holds only in-frame clones, not every one. Clonal size and the V and J genes are those of that table, whereas D and trimming came from the DNA. The repertoire has approximately 180,000 clones, 80% to 90% of them found once; the top ten carry roughly 3%. The sequence was collected from a man in his fifties or sixties with acute or convalescent COVID-19. The chain employs TRBV5-4 and TRBJ2-1, with TRBD1 matching over 8 bases. Specimen: peripheral blood. In DNA, the CDR3 is TGTGCCAGCAGCTTGACTATACGACGGACAGGGAGGTCCTACAATGAGCAGTTCTTC. The encoded protein is CASSLTIRRTGRSYNEQFF.